One T cell receptor (beta chain) is described in this entry. Its antigen is as yet unknown. Time point reported: blood 4 weeks post-SBRT, at nephrectomy. As to treatment: 15 Gy SBRT to primary tumor, nephrectomy 4 weeks later. This CDR3 is built from 21 residues. Per the germline V gene, CDR1 is MNHEY and CDR2 is SMNVEV (reference sequence). J lost 4 bases, V lost 1 base, and 16 bases had no gene match. The data stem from a study of radiation and T cells in renal cell carcinoma. Study-wide results and caveats: No pretreatment tumor biopsies were available for baseline clonotypes. Top tumor clonotypes rose in blood 2 weeks post-radiation, then contracted.

Generated by immunoSEQ multiplex PCR, the TCRdb table keeps only in-frame clones and is missing some. The table shows roughly 100,000 clones, with 70% to 85% occurring only once. This chain links TRBV27 with TRBJ2-3; 14 bases agree with TRBD2. The sequence derives from a man between 60 and 70 years old with renal cell carcinoma. The specimen was blood, collected from a patient whose treatment included radiotherapy and nephrectomy. The CDR3 DNA reads as TGTGCCAGCAGTTTATGGGGCGTGACTAGCGGGAGGGCCGGTGCGCCAGATACGCAGTATTTT. It is translated as CASSLWGVTSGRAGAPDTQYF.